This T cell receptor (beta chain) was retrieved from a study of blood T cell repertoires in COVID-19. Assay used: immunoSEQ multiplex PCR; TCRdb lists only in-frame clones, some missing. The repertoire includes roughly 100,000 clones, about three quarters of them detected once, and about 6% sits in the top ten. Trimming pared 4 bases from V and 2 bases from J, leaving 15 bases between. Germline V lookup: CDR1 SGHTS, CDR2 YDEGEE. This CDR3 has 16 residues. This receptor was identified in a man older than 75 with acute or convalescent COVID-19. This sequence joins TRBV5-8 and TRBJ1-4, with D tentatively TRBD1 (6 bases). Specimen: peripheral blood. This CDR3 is CASSATGWGTNEKLFF. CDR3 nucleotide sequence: TGTGCCAGCAGCGCAACAGGGTGGGGTACTAATGAAAAACTGTTTTTT.